This T cell receptor beta chain originates from a study of STAT5B mutations in CD4+ large granular lymphocyte leukemia. Study-wide results and limits: Main leukemic clonotypes were patient-specific, but roughly 25% appeared at low frequency elsewhere.

Libraries were prepared by immunoSEQ multiplex PCR; TCRdb keeps only in-frame clonotypes and omits some of them. The sample has 28,000 or so clones; roughly three quarters are singletons. This clone appeared once. The antigen is not known. The germline gives CDR1 GTSNPN, CDR2 SVGIG (reference sequence). This CDR3 has 12 residues. Trimming left V 4 bases short and J 4 bases short, with 8 bases between. The TCR was taken from a human donor in good health. Sequenced sample: CD4+ T cells from blood buffy coats. This chain joins TRBV30 and TRBJ1-3; no definite D call. CDR3 nucleotide sequence: TGTGCCTGGACAACTATCGGAAACACCATATATTTT. Translating gives CAWTTIGNTIYF.